Listed below are T cell receptor beta chains from one sample, sequenced in a study of shared clonotypes between healthy human individuals. Assay used: immunoSEQ multiplex PCR; TCRdb lists only in-frame clones, some missing. The sample comprises 850,000 to 1,200,000 clones, under 80% of which are singletons, and around 1.5% rests with the top ten. Sequencing was carried out using memory CD4+ T cells sorted from blood. The origin of the receptors is a man aged 18 to 35 in good health. The CDR3 runs from the conserved cysteine through the conserved F or W.

J: TRBJ1-2; V: TRBV7-2; CDR3: CASSSTHSSGRGGYTF
J: TRBJ2-7; V: TRBV10-1; CDR3: CASSESPGGPYEQYF
J: TRBJ1-2; V: TRBV6-4; CDR3: CASSVEGGDYGYTF
J: TRBJ1-3; V: TRBV6-5; CDR3: CASSYGPTGSGNTIYF
J: TRBJ1-5; V: TRBV5-1; CDR3: CASSFAGDSNQPQHF
J: TRBJ2-1; V: TRBV28; CDR3: CASTPLRDFEQFF
J: TRBJ1-3; V: TRBV19; CDR3: CASNMVGNTIYF
J: TRBJ2-3; V: TRBV30; CDR3: CAWRRDRATDTQYF
J: TRBJ2-5; V: TRBV6-6; CDR3: CATVLGETQYF
J: TRBJ2-2; V: TRBV5-1; CDR3: CASSLEVVGAGELFF